The clone carrying this T cell receptor (beta chain) was observed a few times. Rearranged V-D-J TRB sequences were amplified with a mixed TRB-A/B primer pool. TCRdb recomputed calls from the multiplex PCR reads with MiXCR, one row per CDR3 protein. The sample includes some 3,000 distinct CDR3 sequences, roughly 34% of them seen just once. The data were taken from a study of T cell repertoires in aging, cancer and after chemotherapy. Peripheral blood genomic DNA, not sorted cells or RNA, was the template. The CDR3 is 16 residues long. With 6 bases clipped from V and 5 bases from J, the junction kept 12 bases outside the gene matches.

Sample: blood. This TCR derives from a human donor with a solid tumor. The chain carries TRBV12-3 or TRBV12-4 and TRBJ2-7, with 11 bases that match TRBD2. The CDR3 coding sequence is TGTGCCAGCAGCCCCTCTAGCGGGGGGCTCATAAACGAGCAGTACTTC. Its translation: CASSPSSGGLINEQYF.